A single sample is the source of the 8 T cell receptor beta chains below, sequenced in a study of Graves' ophthalmopathy and Graves' hyperthyroidism. The authors amplified TCR beta CDR3 regions from RNA transcripts. Following a first-round RT-PCR that used HTBI primers, a second-round multiplex PCR was carried out. TCRdb recomputed calls from the multiplex PCR reads with MiXCR, one row per CDR3 protein. The table has 200,000 to 250,000 distinct CDR3 sequences, around a fifth seen once. The material sequenced was peripheral blood. The receptors come from a woman aged 45-60 years with Graves' ophthalmopathy.

J is TRBJ2-7 and V is TRBV27; D is unclear. V was trimmed by 3 bases and J by 2 bases, leaving 8 bases between them. This CDR3 has 13 residues. The germline V gene has CDR1 MNHEY and CDR2 SMNVEV (reference sequence). CDR3 residues: CASSFSPTYEQYF. CDR3 bases: TGTGCCAGCAGTTTCTCCCCAACCTACGAGCAGTACTTC.

The gene calls are TRBV6-5 and TRBJ1-5, with D perhaps matching TRBD1 (5 bases). The germline gives CDR1 MNHEY, CDR2 SVGAGI. The CDR3 totals 16 residues. V shed 0 bases and J shed 4 bases, with 13 bases lying between them. As DNA, the CDR3 is TGTGCCAGCAGTTACTCTCCAGGGATCTCTAATCAGCCCCAGCATTTT. The encoded protein is CASSYSPGISNQPQHF.

The J gene is TRBJ2-2, the V gene TRBV6-2 or TRBV6-3; 9 nucleotides line up with TRBD2. CDR1 MNHEY and CDR2 SVGEGT come from the germline V gene. J gave up 0 bases and V 7 bases, and 6 bases lay outside the gene matches. The CDR3 runs 16 residues. This CDR3 reads CASKGGGASNTGELFF. The CDR3 DNA reads TGTGCCAGCAAGGGCGGGGGGGCCTCGAACACCGGGGAGCTGTTTTTT.

This clonotype showed up just a few times. The chain employs TRBV7-6 and TRBJ2-7; 7 bases agree with TRBD2. The CDR3 consists of 17 residues. V dropped 4 bases and J dropped 0; count of bases not matched to a gene: 12. Looked up from germline, CDR1 is SGHVS and CDR2 is FNYEAQ. The CDR3 region is CASSSGTSERRSYEQYF. DNA of the CDR3: TGTGCCAGCAGCTCCGGAACTAGCGAGAGACGCTCCTACGAGCAGTACTTC.

The rearrangement uses TRBV6-5 and TRBJ1-6; TRBD1 might be the D (5 bases). The V end lost 0 bases, the J end lost 9 bases, and 12 bases lay between the germline ends. Germline CDR1 reads MNHEY; CDR2 reads SVGAGI. The CDR3 is 15 residues long. The CDR3 sequence: CASSYSRQGSSPLHF. CDR3 coding DNA: TGTGCCAGCAGTTACTCACGGCAGGGAAGTTCACCCCTCCACTTT.

This clonotype was seen repeatedly, ten times or more. This chain joins TRBV28 and TRBJ2-2; no reliable D call. Germline CDR1 reads MDHEN; CDR2 reads SYDVKM. The CDR3 is 12 amino acids. Trimming cost V 2 bases and J 7 bases, with 5 bases left between them. CDR3 region: CASSLTLGELFF. As DNA, the CDR3 is TGTGCCAGCAGTTTAACCCTCGGGGAGCTGTTTTTT.

This clonotype was seen ten or more times. CDR3 in amino acids: CASSLEVGAYQPQHF. The CDR3 bases are TGTGCCAGCAGCTTGGAGGTCGGGGCATATCAGCCCCAGCATTTT. The chain combines TRBV11-2 with TRBJ1-5; possibly TRBD1 for D (5 bases). This CDR3 contains 15 residues. V lost 3 bases and J lost 5, with 14 bases in between. The germline V gene has CDR1 SGHAT and CDR2 FQNNGV.

This chain connects TRBV12-3 or TRBV12-4 to TRBJ1-6; D is possibly TRBD1 (5 bases). Trimming removed 1 base at V and 9 bases at J, with 13 bases between. The CDR3 has 15 residues. CDR3 amino acids: CASSLGQGFGSPLHF. CDR3 DNA: TGTGCCAGCAGTTTAGGTCAGGGCTTTGGTTCACCCCTCCACTTT.